These 10 T cell receptor beta chains originate from one sample sequenced in a study of cytomegalovirus exposure and HLA in healthy donors. PCR amplification relied on 60 Vbeta primers (plus 13 Jbeta primers). Some clones are missing from TCRdb's copy, which holds only in-frame ones; the method was immunoSEQ multiplex PCR. The data hold 180,000 or so clones, with about three quarters observed a single time. The sample taken for sequencing was PBMCs. These receptors all come from a man aged 50 or older in good health and CMV-seropositive.

V and J are TRBV5-1 and TRBJ1-1; 8 bases are shared with TRBD1. CDR3 length: 13 residues. CDR1 and CDR2 (germline): SGHRS, YFSETQ. V was pared by 2 bases and J by 4 bases, with 1 base of the junction left unmatched. The CDR3 coding sequence is TGCGCCAGCAGCTTTGGACAGGGCACTGAAGCTTTCTTT. This encodes CASSFGQGTEAFF.

The J gene is TRBJ2-1, the V gene TRBV5-8, with D tentatively TRBD2 (6 bases). This CDR3 has 16 residues. Between the trimmed V and J ends, which lost 4 bases and 13 bases, there was a span of 27 bases. Germline loops: CDR1 SGHTS, CDR2 YDEGEE. The CDR3 loop reads CASSGAGGGSPVDQFF. Here the CDR3 DNA reads TGTGCCAGCAGCGGGGCCGGGGGTGGGTCCCCGGTAGACCAGTTCTTC.

In this sample, this clone turned up once. The V and J genes are TRBV9 and TRBJ2-3; 10 bases line up with TRBD2. This CDR3 is built from 16 residues. The ends lost 0 bases at V and 4 bases at J; junction bases unmatched: 5. Germline CDR1 is SGDLS and CDR2 is YYNGEE. The CDR3 sequence: CASSVEGTSGADTQYF. The CDR3 DNA is TGTGCCAGCAGCGTAGAGGGAACTAGCGGGGCAGATACGCAGTATTTT.

This sequence joins TRBV6-5 and TRBJ1-5; D may be TRBD1 (6 bases). The CDR3 loop spans 14 amino acids. V lost 2 bases, J lost 5 bases, and 10 bases lay in between. Germline CDR1 is MNHEY and CDR2 is SVGAGI. The CDR3 coding sequence is TGTGCCAGCAGTTACCTACAGGGATATCAGCCCCAGCATTTT. This encodes CASSYLQGYQPQHF.

The V and J genes are TRBV7-8 and TRBJ1-4, with 7 bases identical to TRBD1. Germline V gene sequence: CDR1 SGHVS, CDR2 FQNEAQ. This CDR3 comprises 15 residues. V gave up 5 bases and J gave up 8 bases; unmatched junction bases: 11. The CDR3 reads CASSRRDRQSEKLFF. Here the CDR3 DNA reads TGTGCCAGCAGCCGACGGGACAGACAAAGCGAAAAACTGTTTTTT.

This chain joins TRBV11-2 and TRBJ1-3, with 7 positions matching TRBD1. This CDR3 contains 15 residues. The J segment lost 4 bases and the V segment lost 6 bases, leaving 9 bases of the junction unmatched. Germline-derived CDR1 and CDR2 are SGHAT and FQNNGV. The chain's CDR3 is CASRSTGVGGNTIYF. DNA of the CDR3: TGTGCCAGCAGGTCAACAGGGGTAGGCGGAAACACCATATATTTT. Supplemented by reference TRBV11-2 and TRBJ1-3, the full variable domain reads EAGVAQSPRYKIIEKRQSVAFWCNPISGHATLYWYQQILGQGPKLLIQFQNNGVVDDSQLPKDRFSAERLKGVDSTLKIQPAKLEDSAVYLCASRSTGVGGNTIYFGEGSWLTVV.

The chain has TRBV28 and TRBJ2-2; TRBD1 is a possible D gene (6 bases). V was trimmed by 3 bases and J by 0 bases, leaving 11 bases between them. Germline V gene lookup returns CDR1 MDHEN and CDR2 SYDVKM. CDR3 size: 16 residues. The CDR3 sequence: CASSLWTVTNTGELFF. The CDR3 DNA follows: TGTGCCAGCAGTTTGTGGACAGTTACGAACACCGGGGAGCTGTTTTTT. Together with reference TRBV28 and TRBJ2-2, the CDR3 gives the full variable domain: DVKVTQSSRYLVKRTGEKVFLECVQDMDHENMFWYRQDPGLGLRLIYFSYDVKMKEKGDIPEGYSVSREKKERFSLILESASTNQTSMYLCASSLWTVTNTGELFFGEGSRLTVL.

This CDR3 reads CATYKGGRTYNSPLHF. CDR3 nucleotides: TGTGCCACCTATAAGGGGGGGAGAACCTATAATTCACCCCTCCACTTT. The rearrangement uses TRBV6-6 and TRBJ1-6, with D possibly matching TRBD1 (6 bases). Germline loops: CDR1 MNHNY, CDR2 SVGAGI (reference sequence). V lost 10 bases to trimming and J lost 2 bases, with 18 bases between them. This CDR3 is 16 amino acids long.

This clone appeared a single time. The DNA for the CDR3 is TGTGCCAGCAGCGCTGGACAGGGCAATCAGCCCCAGCATTTT. Translating it yields CASSAGQGNQPQHF. The gene calls are TRBV2 and TRBJ1-5; 7 bases agree with TRBD1. This CDR3 region has 14 residues. V dropped 6 bases and J dropped 2; count of bases not matched to a gene: 4. Germline CDR1 reads SNHLY; CDR2 reads FYNNEI.

The chain uses TRBV5-5 and TRBJ2-3; 7 nucleotides align to TRBD2. There are 16 residues in the CDR3. Germline loops: CDR1 SGHKS, CDR2 YYEKEE (reference sequence). The ends lost 4 bases at V and 0 bases at J; junction bases unmatched: 8. The CDR3 region is CASSPRSGASTDTQYF. The CDR3 DNA reads TGTGCCAGCAGCCCCCGGAGCGGGGCTAGCACAGATACGCAGTATTTT. Variable domain in full (rest from reference TRBV5-5 and TRBJ2-3): DAGVTQSPTHLIKTRGQQVTLRCSPISGHKSVSWYQQVLGQGPQFIFQYYEKEERGRGNFPDRFSARQFPNYSSELNVNALLLGDSALYLCASSPRSGASTDTQYFGPGTRLTVL.